Listed here is a single T cell receptor (beta chain). Its antigen specificity is not known. No quality values exist for individual bases; no much larger clone is one base distant. CDR1 LGHDT and CDR2 YNNKEL are derived from the germline V gene (reference sequence). The CDR3 contains 13 residues, cysteine and phenylalanine counted. Only CDR3 DNA is held: 39 bases, read in frame from base 1. A distance of 7 bases separates the germline ends of V and J, which lose 4 bases and 3 bases respectively. Library prep was done by the immunoSEQ multiplex PCR assay. The table was pulled from immuneACCESS by TCRdb, which kept in-frame rearrangements only. Such tables lose some clones; where checked, under half of the loss comes from unresolved V genes, and the rest has no known cause. For this sample the table gives 65,000 to 95,000 clones, of which 87% were detected only once. The ten top clones hold roughly 20% of the sample.

This entry comes from a study of control samples from healthy donors and cancer patients (dated by TCRdb to about 2020). The sequence derives from a man aged 45-65 years in good health. The rearranged segments are TRBV3-1 (or the pseudogene TRBV3-2) and TRBJ1-3; too little of a D gene remains to name it. Sequences were obtained from blood. The nucleotide sequence is TGTGCCAGCAGCCCAGGCTTTGGAAACACCATATATTTT. The encoded protein is CASSPGFGNTIYF.